The text below deals with one TCR beta chain. The data were obtained in a study of blood T cell repertoires in COVID-19. This CDR3 region has 16 residues. CDR1 SNHLY and CDR2 FYNNEI come from the germline V gene. V shed 5 bases and J 8 bases; nucleotides not matched to a gene: 12. Authors' processing steps: Amplification of reference gene primers was used by the study to estimate nucleated cell counts. Generated by immunoSEQ multiplex PCR, the TCRdb table keeps only in-frame clones and is missing some. V, J and clone size are those of that table, while D and trimming were read from the DNA. The profile shows about 130,000 clones, 70% to 90% of them singletons. Study members were between about 18 and 100 years old and lived in approximately 25 US regions.

Sequencing input: PBMCs or T cells enriched from blood (not recorded which). The chain combines TRBV2 with TRBJ2-1; 10 nucleotides match TRBD1. This sequence was found in a woman between 50 and 59 years old who had recovered from COVID-19. DNA for the CDR3: TGTGCCAGCAGTCCACGGGGGGACAGGGGTAACTATGAGCAGTTCTTC. Translating gives CASSPRGDRGNYEQFF.